The clone carrying this T cell receptor beta chain was seen more than once but under ten times. The data stem from a study of chronic HIV infection and antiretroviral therapy. TCRdb reprocessed the 5' RACE reads via MiXCR and lists one record per CDR3 protein. The table has roughly 39,000 distinct CDR3 sequences, 8.2% seen once. The CDR3 covers 15 residues. Trimming took 7 bases from V and 5 from J, leaving 18 bases between them. The sequenced sample was peripheral blood. This chain connects TRBV12-3 or TRBV12-4 to TRBJ1-3, with D possibly TRBD1 on 6 matching bases. This sequence was found in an adult who had HIV and had not received antiretroviral therapy, or was an uninfected healthy control (not recorded which). As DNA, the CDR3 is TGTGCCAGCACCCCCTTTGGGCAGGGGAGAAACACCATATATTTT. Translating it yields CASTPFGQGRNTIYF.